This T cell receptor (beta chain) was sequenced during a study of blood T cells in healthy people across ages. Study background: Per every two T cells, about one barcoded beta molecule was captured by template switching. Study-wide points: Naive and antigen-experienced cells could not be conclusively compared, given unsorted PBMCs.

For this clonotype: Its antigen is not known.

It was with a sample-barcoded 5' primer and a J-beta primer mix that a second PCR of roughly 7 to 12 cycles was run. TCRdb re-called the 5' RACE reads through MiXCR, storing one row per CDR3 protein. The sample shows fewer than 700,000 distinct CDR3 sequences, roughly 48% of them seen only once. The CDR3 is 16 residues long. Germline assignment: CDR1 MNHEY and CDR2 SMNVEV (reference sequence). The chain employs TRBV27 and TRBJ2-4; 9 bases match TRBD1. Gene TRBJ2-7 matches the end of the DNA better, so the J call may be wrong. This TCR came from a man aged 80 or over in good health. The material sequenced was blood. CDR3 sequence: CASRLIGQGLTYEQYF. The CDR3 nucleotides are TGTGCCAGCAGGTTGATAGGACAGGGGCTAACCTACGAGCAGTACTTC.